This TCR beta chain originates from a study of vaccination and CD4 T cells after COVID-19. Study as a whole: Cultures acting as controls obtained a CEFX pool, an HIV-1 Nef pool, or no peptide.

Per germline, CDR1 MNHEY and CDR2 SVGEGT. This CDR3 spans 17 amino acids. Trimming removed 5 bases from V and 1 base from J; junction bases left unmatched: 6. Study conclusions and caveats: There were relatively few convalescent patients studied, and there were no early post-infection timepoints.

Treatment here: approximately nine-day PBMC culture with coronavirus spike peptide pools or control peptides (ViraFEST assay). Notes on this clonotype: Its cognate antigen is unknown.

Once obtained from cultured CD4+ T cells, the DNA was sequenced using the Oncomine TCR Beta short-read assay. Via MiXCR, TCRdb re-called the PCR reads, giving one row per CDR3 protein. The sample yields 15,000 to 20,000 distinct CDR3 sequences, under 25% seen once. The source is a human donor with COVID-19. The chain combines TRBV6-2 or TRBV6-3 with TRBJ2-1, with 12 bases that match TRBD2. Sequenced input: cultured CD4+ T cells from blood. This CDR3 is CASSRLAGAPSYNEQFF. CDR3 nucleotide sequence: TGTGCCAGCAGTAGACTAGCGGGGGCCCCGTCCTACAATGAGCAGTTCTTC.